This T cell receptor beta chain was found in a study of T cell responses to AZD1222 COVID-19 vaccine. Germline CDR1 is MNHEY and CDR2 is SMNVEV (reference sequence). V lost 3 bases to trimming and J lost 7 bases, with 10 bases between them. This CDR3 is built from 12 residues. Sequencing was performed with immunoSEQ multiplex PCR; in TCRdb, only in-frame clones are kept and a portion is missing. The sample lists some 200,000 clones, about 93% seen once, with about 1% in the top ten. The chain has TRBV27 and TRBJ2-7, with D perhaps TRBD2 (6 bases). This specimen was peripheral blood, taken on day 0 of MenACWY control vaccination. The sequence was obtained from an adult in good health. The CDR3 here is CASSFLGGEQYF. In nucleotides, the CDR3 is TGTGCCAGCAGTTTTTTGGGAGGTGAGCAGTACTTC.